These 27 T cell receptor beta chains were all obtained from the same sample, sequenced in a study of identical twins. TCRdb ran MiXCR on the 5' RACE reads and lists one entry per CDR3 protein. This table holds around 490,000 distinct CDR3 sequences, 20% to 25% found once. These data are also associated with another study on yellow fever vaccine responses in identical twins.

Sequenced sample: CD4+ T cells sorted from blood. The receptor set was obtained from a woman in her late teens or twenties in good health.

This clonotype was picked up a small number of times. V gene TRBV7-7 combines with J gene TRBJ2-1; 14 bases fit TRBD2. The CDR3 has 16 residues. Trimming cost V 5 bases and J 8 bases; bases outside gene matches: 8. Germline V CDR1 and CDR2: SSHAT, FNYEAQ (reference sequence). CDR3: CASSRGLAGVGHEQFF. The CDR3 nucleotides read TGTGCCAGCAGCAGGGGACTAGCGGGAGTCGGGCATGAGCAGTTCTTC.

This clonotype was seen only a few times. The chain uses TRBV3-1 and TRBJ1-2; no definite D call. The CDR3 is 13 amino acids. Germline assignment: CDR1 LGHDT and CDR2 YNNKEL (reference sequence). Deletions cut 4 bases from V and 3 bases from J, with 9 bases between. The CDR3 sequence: CASSLAADYGYTF. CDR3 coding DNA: TGTGCCAGCAGCCTCGCGGCTGACTATGGCTACACCTTC.

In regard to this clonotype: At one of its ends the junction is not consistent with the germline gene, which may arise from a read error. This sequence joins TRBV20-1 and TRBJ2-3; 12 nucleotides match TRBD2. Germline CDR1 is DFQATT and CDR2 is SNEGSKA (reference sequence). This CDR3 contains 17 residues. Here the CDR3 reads CCARGDTSGRYTDTQYF. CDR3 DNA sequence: TGCTGTGCTAGAGGGGATACTAGCGGGAGGTACACAGATACGCAGTATTTT.

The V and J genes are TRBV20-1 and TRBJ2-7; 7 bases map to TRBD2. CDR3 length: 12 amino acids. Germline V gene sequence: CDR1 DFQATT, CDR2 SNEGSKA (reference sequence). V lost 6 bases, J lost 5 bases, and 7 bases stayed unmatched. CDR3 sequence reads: CSARTRFNEQYV. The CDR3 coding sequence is TGCAGTGCCAGGACTAGATTCAACGAGCAGTACGTC.

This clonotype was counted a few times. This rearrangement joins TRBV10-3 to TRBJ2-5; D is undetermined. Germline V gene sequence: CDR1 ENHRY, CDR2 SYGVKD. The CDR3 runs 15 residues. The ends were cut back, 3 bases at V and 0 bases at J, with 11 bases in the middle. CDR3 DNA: TGTGCCATCAGTGACCTCCTGGGGAACCAAGAGACCCAGTACTTC. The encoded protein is CAISDLLGNQETQYF.

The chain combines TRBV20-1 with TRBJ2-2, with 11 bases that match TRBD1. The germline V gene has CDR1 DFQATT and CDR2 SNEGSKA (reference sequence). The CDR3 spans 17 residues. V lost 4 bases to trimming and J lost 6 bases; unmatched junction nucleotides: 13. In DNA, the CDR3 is TGCAGTGCTAAAAAGAGGGGGACAGGGGGAAGGGCCGGGGAGCTGTTTTTT. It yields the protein CSAKKRGTGGRAGELFF.

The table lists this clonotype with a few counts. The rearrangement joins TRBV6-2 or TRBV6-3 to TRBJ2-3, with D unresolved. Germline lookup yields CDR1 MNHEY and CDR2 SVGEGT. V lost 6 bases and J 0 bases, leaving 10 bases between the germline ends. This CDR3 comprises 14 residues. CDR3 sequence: CASSRFGSTDTQYF. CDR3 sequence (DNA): TGTGCCAGCAGCAGGTTTGGCAGCACAGATACGCAGTATTTT.

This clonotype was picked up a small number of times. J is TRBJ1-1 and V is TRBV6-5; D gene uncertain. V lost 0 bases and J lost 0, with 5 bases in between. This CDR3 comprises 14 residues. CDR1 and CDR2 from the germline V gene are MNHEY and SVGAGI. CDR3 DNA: TGTGCCAGCAGTTACTCGGGAATGAACACTGAAGCTTTCTTT. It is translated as CASSYSGMNTEAFF.

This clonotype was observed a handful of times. The CDR3 reads CASSLQGMGTGELFF. Written as DNA, the CDR3 is TGTGCCAGCAGTTTACAGGGGATGGGCACCGGGGAGCTGTTTTTT. The gene calls are TRBV12-3 or TRBV12-4 and TRBJ2-2; a weak D match, TRBD1 (6 bases). V was shortened by 2 bases and J by 4 bases, with 11 bases between the two germline ends. The CDR3 covers 15 residues.

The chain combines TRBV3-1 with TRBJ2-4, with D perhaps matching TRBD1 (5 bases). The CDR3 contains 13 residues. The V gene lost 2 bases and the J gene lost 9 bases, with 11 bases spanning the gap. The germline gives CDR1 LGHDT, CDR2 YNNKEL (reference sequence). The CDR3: CASSQPRQGIQYF. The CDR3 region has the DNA TGTGCCAGCAGCCAACCGCGCCAGGGCATTCAGTACTTC.

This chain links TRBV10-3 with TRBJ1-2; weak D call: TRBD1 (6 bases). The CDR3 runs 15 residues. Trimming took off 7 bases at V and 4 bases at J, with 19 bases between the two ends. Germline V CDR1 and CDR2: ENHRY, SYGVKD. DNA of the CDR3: TGTGCCATCACCCCGTCGGGGGGCACGTTCTATGGCTACACCTTC. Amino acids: CAITPSGGTFYGYTF.

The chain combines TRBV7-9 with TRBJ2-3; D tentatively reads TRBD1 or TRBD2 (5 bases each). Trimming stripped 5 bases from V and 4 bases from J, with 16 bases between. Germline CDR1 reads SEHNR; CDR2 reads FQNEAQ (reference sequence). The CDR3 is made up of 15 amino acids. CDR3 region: CASSQGPPIPDTQYF. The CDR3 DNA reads TGTGCCAGCAGCCAGGGACCGCCGATACCAGATACGCAGTATTTT.

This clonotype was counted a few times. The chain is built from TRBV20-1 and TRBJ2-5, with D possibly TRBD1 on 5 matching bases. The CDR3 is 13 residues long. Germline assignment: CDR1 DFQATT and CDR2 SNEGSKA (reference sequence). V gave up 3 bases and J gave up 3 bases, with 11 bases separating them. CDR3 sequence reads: CSARGLTEETQYF. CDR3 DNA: TGCAGTGCTAGGGGGCTGACGGAAGAGACCCAGTACTTC.

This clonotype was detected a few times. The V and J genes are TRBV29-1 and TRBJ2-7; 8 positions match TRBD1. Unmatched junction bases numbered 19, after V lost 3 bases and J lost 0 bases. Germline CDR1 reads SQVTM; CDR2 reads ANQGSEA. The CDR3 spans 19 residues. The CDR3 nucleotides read TGCAGCGTTGAGAAGATTCCGGACAGGGAAAGCCTCGGCTCCTACGAGCAGTACTTC. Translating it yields CSVEKIPDRESLGSYEQYF.

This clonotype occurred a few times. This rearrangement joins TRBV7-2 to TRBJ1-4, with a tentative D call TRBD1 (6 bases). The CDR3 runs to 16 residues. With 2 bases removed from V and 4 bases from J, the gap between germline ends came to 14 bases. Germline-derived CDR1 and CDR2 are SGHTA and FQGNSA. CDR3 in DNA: TGTGCCAGCAGCTTATCCTACGACAGGTTTAATGAAAAACTGTTTTTT. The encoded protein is CASSLSYDRFNEKLFF. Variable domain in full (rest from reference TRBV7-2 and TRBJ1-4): GAGVSQSPSNKVTEKGKDVELRCDPISGHTALYWYRQSLGQGLEFLIYFQGNSAPDKSGLPSDRFSAERTGGSVSTLTIQRTQQEDSAVYLCASSLSYDRFNEKLFFGSGTQLSVL.

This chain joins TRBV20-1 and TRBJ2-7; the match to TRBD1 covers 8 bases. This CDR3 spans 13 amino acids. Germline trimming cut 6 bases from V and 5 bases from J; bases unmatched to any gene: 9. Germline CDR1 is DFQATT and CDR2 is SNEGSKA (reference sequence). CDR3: CSAMDRDNNEQYF. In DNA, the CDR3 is TGCAGTGCCATGGACAGGGACAACAACGAGCAGTACTTC.

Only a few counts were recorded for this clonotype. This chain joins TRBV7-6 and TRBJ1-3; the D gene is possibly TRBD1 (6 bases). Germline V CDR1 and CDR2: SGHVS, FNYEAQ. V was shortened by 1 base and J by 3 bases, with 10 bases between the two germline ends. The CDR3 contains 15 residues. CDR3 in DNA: TGTGCCAGCAGCTTAGTCGGGGACAATGGAAACACCATATATTTT. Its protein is CASSLVGDNGNTIYF.

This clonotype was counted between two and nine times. CDR3 residues: CASSVQPGTGTYEQYF. CDR3 in DNA: TGTGCCAGCTCAGTCCAGCCCGGGACCGGGACCTACGAGCAGTACTTC. The chain combines TRBV18 with TRBJ2-7, with D perhaps given as TRBD1 or TRBD2 (5 bases each). The CDR3 has 16 residues. Germline loops: CDR1 KGHSH, CDR2 LQKENI. V gave up 5 bases and J gave up 2 bases, with 19 bases separating them.

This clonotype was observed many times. The CDR3 region is CASSLGGSSTNEQYF. CDR3 in DNA: TGCGCCAGCAGCTTGGGGGGGAGTAGCACGAACGAGCAGTACTTC. The V and J genes are TRBV5-1 and TRBJ2-7; TRBD1 or TRBD2 may be the D gene (5 bases each). CDR3 length: 15 residues. V dropped 0 bases and J dropped 5 bases, with 15 bases sitting between them. CDR1 and CDR2 from the germline V gene are SGHRS and YFSETQ. Based on the CDR3 plus reference TRBV5-1 and TRBJ2-7, the full variable domain is KAGVTQTPRYLIKTRGQQVTLSCSPISGHRSVSWYQQTPGQGLQFLFEYFSETQRNKGNFPGRFSGRQFSNSRSEMNVSTLELGDSALYLCASSLGGSSTNEQYFGPGTRLTVT.

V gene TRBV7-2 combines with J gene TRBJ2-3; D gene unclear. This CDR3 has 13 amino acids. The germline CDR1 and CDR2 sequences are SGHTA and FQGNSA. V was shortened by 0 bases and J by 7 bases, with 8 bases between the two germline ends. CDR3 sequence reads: CASSLAVVNTQYF. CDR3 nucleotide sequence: TGTGCCAGCAGCTTAGCGGTGGTAAATACGCAGTATTTT.

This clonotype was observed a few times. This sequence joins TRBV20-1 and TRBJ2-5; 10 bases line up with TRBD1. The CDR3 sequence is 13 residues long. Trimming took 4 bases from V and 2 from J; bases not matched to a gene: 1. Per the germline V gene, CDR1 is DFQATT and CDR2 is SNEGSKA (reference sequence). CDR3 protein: CSAKDRGQETQYF. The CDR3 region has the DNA TGCAGTGCTAAGGACAGGGGGCAAGAGACCCAGTACTTC.

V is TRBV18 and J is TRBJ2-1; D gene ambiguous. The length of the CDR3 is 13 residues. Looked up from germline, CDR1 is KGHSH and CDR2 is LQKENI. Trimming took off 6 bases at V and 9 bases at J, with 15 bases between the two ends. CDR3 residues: CASSPDSPPEQFF. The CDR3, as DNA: TGTGCCAGCTCGCCTGACTCCCCCCCTGAGCAGTTCTTC.

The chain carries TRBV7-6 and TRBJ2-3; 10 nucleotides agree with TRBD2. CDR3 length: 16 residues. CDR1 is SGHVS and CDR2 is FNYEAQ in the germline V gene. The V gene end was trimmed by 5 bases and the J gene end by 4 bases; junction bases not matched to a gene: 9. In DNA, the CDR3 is TGTGCCAGCAGCGCCATAGCGGGAGGTTTGGCAGATACGCAGTATTTT. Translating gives CASSAIAGGLADTQYF.

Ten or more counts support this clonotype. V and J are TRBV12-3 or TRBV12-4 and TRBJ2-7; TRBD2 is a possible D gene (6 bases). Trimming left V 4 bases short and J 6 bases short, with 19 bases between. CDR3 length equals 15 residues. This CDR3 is CASSSLPGTPGEQYF. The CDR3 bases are TGTGCCAGCAGTTCTCTCCCGGGGACTCCAGGCGAGCAGTACTTC.

The CDR3 loop is CASSLIAGASDTQYF. Here the CDR3 DNA reads TGCGCCAGCAGCTTGATAGCGGGAGCGTCAGATACGCAGTATTTT. The chain uses TRBV5-1 and TRBJ2-3; TRBD2 matches at 9 bases. CDR1 is SGHRS and CDR2 is YFSETQ in the germline V gene. This CDR3 comprises 15 residues. J gave up 4 bases and V 1 base, and 4 bases lay outside the gene matches.

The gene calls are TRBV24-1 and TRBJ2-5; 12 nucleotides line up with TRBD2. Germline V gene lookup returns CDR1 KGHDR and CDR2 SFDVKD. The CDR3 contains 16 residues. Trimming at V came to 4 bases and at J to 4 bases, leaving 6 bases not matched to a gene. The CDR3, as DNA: TGTGCCACCAGTGACCCCAGACTAGCGGGAGTAGAGACCCAGTACTTC. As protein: CATSDPRLAGVETQYF.

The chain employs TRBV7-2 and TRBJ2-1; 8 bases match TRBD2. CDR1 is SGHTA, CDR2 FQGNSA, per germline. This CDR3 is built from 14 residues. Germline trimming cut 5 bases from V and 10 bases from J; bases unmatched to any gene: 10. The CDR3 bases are TGTGCCAGCAGCCCCCGGGGGGGGGGTTGGGAGCAGTTCTTC. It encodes CASSPRGGGWEQFF.